Presented here are 28 T cell receptor beta chains from one specimen sequenced in a study of cytomegalovirus exposure and HLA in healthy donors (dated by TCRdb to about 2017). Libraries were constructed by the immunoSEQ multiplex PCR assay. For the multiplex PCR, a mixture combining 60 forward primers for TCR Vbeta segments and 13 reverse primers for TCR Jbeta segments was used. The source is immuneACCESS, and TCRdb retained only in-frame sequences with V and J called. Part of the clones is not carried over; for the studies checked, unresolved V genes explain less than half of this, and the remainder is unexplained. The sample table records roughly 250,000 clones; 75% to 90% of these occur just once. The top ten constitute about 0.28% of the sample. The material sequenced was PBMCs. All receptors derive from a girl aged 2 to 9 in good health and CMV-seronegative.

The chain carries TRBV9 and TRBJ1-6, with TRBD1 identical over 10 bases. V lost 3 bases, J lost 4 bases, and 1 base stayed unmatched. The CDR3 has 15 amino acids. The germline V gene encodes CDR1 SGDLS and CDR2 YYNGEE. As DNA, the CDR3 is TGTGCCAGCAGCGGGGGACAGGGGTATAATTCACCCCTCCACTTT. Amino acids: CASSGGQGYNSPLHF.

This chain uses TRBV28 with TRBJ2-5; TRBD1 matches 9 bases. Germline V gives CDR1 MDHEN, CDR2 SYDVKM. V was pared by 6 bases and J by 3 bases, with 2 bases of the junction left unmatched. CDR3 length equals 13 residues. The CDR3 loop reads CASRRQGEETQYF. DNA of the CDR3: TGTGCCAGCAGACGACAGGGGGAAGAGACCCAGTACTTC.

Here the CDR3 reads CASSVGGGWNNEQFF. The CDR3 region has the DNA TGTGCCAGCAGCGTCGGTGGGGGCTGGAATAATGAGCAGTTCTTC. The chain joins TRBV5-8 to TRBJ2-1; possibly TRBD1 for D (6 bases). There are 15 residues in the CDR3. The germline gives CDR1 SGHTS, CDR2 YDEGEE. V was pared by 4 bases and J by 7 bases, with 18 bases between.

The chain has TRBV7-3 and TRBJ1-3; possible D gene TRBD1, 5 bases. Per the germline V gene, CDR1 is SGHTA and CDR2 is FQGTGA. V lost 5 bases, J lost 1 base, and 15 bases lay in between. There are 16 residues in the CDR3. CDR3 loop: CASSEGTVTSGNTIYF. DNA of the CDR3: TGTGCCAGCAGCGAGGGGACTGTAACTTCTGGAAACACCATATATTTT.

V is TRBV19 and J is TRBJ2-7, with a weak D call TRBD1 (6 bases). CDR1 and CDR2 (germline): LNHDA, SQIVND (reference sequence). The germline V and J ends were trimmed by 1 base and 3 bases, with 10 bases remaining between them. The CDR3 sequence is 14 residues long. In DNA form, the CDR3 reads TGTGCCAGTAGTATAGTTCAGGGGAACTACGAGCAGTACTTC. This gives the protein CASSIVQGNYEQYF.

The V call is TRBV28, the J call TRBJ2-1; the D is unclear. The V end lost 6 bases, the J end lost 0 bases, and 15 bases lay between the germline ends. This CDR3 comprises 16 residues. Germline V gene data show CDR1 as MDHEN and CDR2 as SYDVKM. The CDR3 coding sequence is TGTGCCAGCAGCCCAGACACATATGGCTCCTACAATGAGCAGTTCTTC. The encoded protein is CASSPDTYGSYNEQFF.

The chain employs TRBV5-1 and TRBJ2-3; possible D gene TRBD1, 6 bases. Trimming cost V 4 bases and J 1 base, with 13 bases left between them. Germline V gene sequence: CDR1 SGHRS, CDR2 YFSETQ. CDR3 length: 15 residues. The CDR3 DNA is TGCGCCAGCAGCGCAGGGACATCGCGCACAGATACGCAGTATTTT. Translated, it gives CASSAGTSRTDTQYF.

The V and J genes are TRBV4-2 and TRBJ2-2, with D possibly matching TRBD1 (6 bases). CDR3 length equals 16 residues. The germline CDR1 and CDR2 sequences are LGHNA and YNFKEQ. Trimming took off 4 bases at V and 3 bases at J, with 15 bases between the two ends. For the CDR3, the DNA is TGTGCCAGCAGCCCCCACGACAGGCTGGACACCGGGGAGCTGTTTTTT. Protein product: CASSPHDRLDTGELFF.

This clone was counted between two and nine times. The chain combines TRBV27 with TRBJ2-2; possibly TRBD2 for D (5 bases). The CDR3 spans 14 residues. Germline CDR1 and CDR2: MNHEY and SMNVEV (reference sequence). Trimming left V 3 bases short and J 2 bases short, with 7 bases between. The CDR3 loop reads CASSFPGNTGELFF. The DNA of the CDR3 is TGTGCCAGCAGTTTTCCGGGAAACACCGGGGAGCTGTTTTTT.

The chain combines TRBV7-3 with TRBJ2-1; TRBD2 aligns across 16 bases. CDR1 and CDR2 from the germline V gene are SGHTA and FQGTGA. The CDR3 extends over 17 amino acids. Trimming removed 2 bases from V and 9 bases from J; junction bases left unmatched: 7. The CDR3 coding sequence is TGTGCCAGCAGCTTAGATGGGACTAGCGGGAGGGCCGGTGAGCAGTTCTTC. It is translated as CASSLDGTSGRAGEQFF. Filled out from reference TRBV7-3 and TRBJ2-1, the complete variable domain reads GAGVSQTPSNKVTEKGKYVELRCDPISGHTALYWYRQSLGQGPEFLIYFQGTGAADDSGLPNDRFFAVRPEGSVSTLKIQRTERGDSAVYLCASSLDGTSGRAGEQFFGPGTRLTVL.

This rearrangement joins TRBV28 to TRBJ2-6; no clear D. The CDR3 is 15 residues long. Per the germline V gene, CDR1 is MDHEN and CDR2 is SYDVKM. Trimming shortened V by 5 bases and J by 0 bases, and 8 bases separated the two germline ends. The CDR3 DNA reads TGTGCCAGCAGTGTCCTAAGCTCTGGGGCCAACGTCCTGACTTTC. Translated: CASSVLSSGANVLTF.

V gene TRBV9 combines with J gene TRBJ2-1; D might be TRBD2 (6 bases). Germline loops: CDR1 SGDLS, CDR2 YYNGEE. The CDR3 has 18 residues. The V end was cut by 2 bases, the J end by 5 bases, with 23 bases between. The CDR3 spells CASSVEDRGKQLDNEQFF. CDR3 nucleotides: TGTGCCAGCAGCGTGGAGGATCGGGGGAAACAACTCGACAATGAGCAGTTCTTC.

The V and J genes are TRBV25-1 and TRBJ2-1; TRBD2 is a possible D gene (5 bases). The CDR3 loop spans 13 amino acids. Per germline, CDR1 MGHDK and CDR2 SYGVNS. The ends were cut back, 10 bases at V and 8 bases at J, with 18 bases in the middle. The CDR3 region is CATYGLVLHEQFF. DNA for the CDR3: TGTGCCACCTACGGACTGGTCTTGCATGAGCAGTTCTTC.

The chain carries TRBV7-8 and TRBJ2-3; 16 positions agree with TRBD2. Trimming cost V 4 bases and J 0 bases; bases outside gene matches: 7. From germline, CDR1 is SGHVS and CDR2 FQNEAQ. The CDR3 loop spans 19 amino acids. CDR3 in amino acids: CASSSGLAGGNPSTDTQYF. In nucleotides, the CDR3 is TGTGCCAGCAGCTCGGGACTAGCGGGAGGGAATCCTAGCACAGATACGCAGTATTTT.

This clone appeared once. The rearrangement uses TRBV5-4 and TRBJ2-7; TRBD1 agrees at 8 bases. The CDR3 is 15 residues long. Germline-derived CDR1 and CDR2 are SGHNT and YYREEE (reference sequence). The ends lost 3 bases at V and 4 bases at J; junction bases unmatched: 9. The CDR3 nucleotides read TGTGCCAGCAGCTCACGACAGGGGAGTTGGTACGAGCAGTACTTC. Its translation: CASSSRQGSWYEQYF.

The chain is built from TRBV6-1 and TRBJ2-5; TRBD1 is a possible D gene (6 bases). The V gene lost 2 bases and the J gene lost 3 bases, with 16 bases spanning the gap. Germline V gene lookup returns CDR1 MNHNS and CDR2 SASEGT. The CDR3 length is 16 residues. The CDR3 sequence: CASSEQGHGSEETQYF. The DNA of the CDR3 is TGTGCCAGCAGTGAACAGGGGCACGGGTCAGAAGAGACCCAGTACTTC.

The rearrangement links TRBV7-9 to TRBJ1-2, with a weak D call TRBD1 (6 bases). The V end was cut by 6 bases, the J end by 4 bases, with 12 bases between. CDR1 is SEHNR, CDR2 FQNEAQ, per germline (reference sequence). This CDR3 is 13 amino acids long. The CDR3 region is CASRSTGSYGYTF. The CDR3 DNA sequence: TGTGCCAGCAGATCGACAGGATCCTATGGCTACACCTTC. The whole variable domain, remainder taken from reference TRBV7-9 and TRBJ1-2, is DTGVSQNPRHKITKRGQNVTFRCDPISEHNRLYWYRQTLGQGPEFLTYFQNEAQLEKSRLLSDRFSAERPKGSFSTLEIQRTEQGDSAMYLCASRSTGSYGYTFGSGTRLTVV.

V and J are TRBV6-6 and TRBJ2-1, with 9 bases identical to TRBD2. The CDR3 is 15 residues long. V was clipped by 2 bases and J by 9 bases; unmatched bases: 8. Germline values: CDR1 MNHNY, CDR2 SVGAGI (reference sequence). DNA of the CDR3: TGTGCCAGCAGTTACGCGGGGGGGCGCGGGGGTGAGCAGTTCTTC. Translation: CASSYAGGRGGEQFF.

This clone came up a few times. This sequence joins TRBV7-3 and TRBJ2-3; possible D gene TRBD2, 5 bases. V was trimmed by 5 bases and J by 1 base, leaving 10 bases between them. CDR1 SGHTA and CDR2 FQGTGA come from the germline V gene. The CDR3 has 14 residues. The DNA for the CDR3 is TGTGCCAGCAGCCGGAGCGGAGGCACAGATACGCAGTATTTT. Its translation: CASSRSGGTDTQYF.

V is TRBV7-8 and J is TRBJ2-1; TRBD2 is a possible D gene (6 bases). Germline V lookup: CDR1 SGHVS, CDR2 FQNEAQ. The CDR3 consists of 16 residues. Trimming removed 1 base from V and 4 bases from J, with 14 bases in between. Here the CDR3 DNA reads TGTGCCAGCAGCTTAGTAGCTCGCGGAGGGTACAATGAGCAGTTCTTC. Its protein is CASSLVARGGYNEQFF.

The chain uses TRBV19 and TRBJ2-7; 8 bases map to TRBD2. V gave up 4 bases and J gave up 3 bases; unmatched junction bases: 5. The CDR3 has 14 amino acids. Per the germline V gene, CDR1 is LNHDA and CDR2 is SQIVND (reference sequence). CDR3 protein: CASSKAGVGYEQYF. Here the CDR3 DNA reads TGTGCCAGTAGTAAAGCGGGAGTTGGCTACGAGCAGTACTTC.

The chain has TRBV7-2 and TRBJ2-3; D gene uncertain. Germline V gives CDR1 SGHTA, CDR2 FQGNSA. The V end was cut by 6 bases, the J end by 6 bases, with 10 bases between. The CDR3 runs 12 residues. CDR3 loop: CASSSSRDTQYF. As DNA, the CDR3 is TGTGCCAGCAGTTCAAGCAGGGATACGCAGTATTTT.

This clone was counted a single time. The chain is built from TRBV9 and TRBJ1-1, with unresolved D. Germline CDR1 SGDLS, CDR2 YYNGEE. V lost 0 bases to trimming and J lost 4 bases, with 10 bases between them. This CDR3 is built from 14 residues. CDR3 nucleotides: TGTGCCAGCAGCGTAGGACATCGGGGCACTGAAGCTTTCTTT. Amino acids: CASSVGHRGTEAFF.

This clone showed up just once. The chain couples TRBV5-1 to TRBJ1-2; D uncertain. CDR1 and CDR2 (germline): SGHRS, YFSETQ. Trimming left V 1 base short and J 2 bases short, with 6 bases between. CDR3 length: 13 amino acids. The CDR3 nucleotides read TGCGCCAGCAGCTTGTCGGGGAACTATGGCTACACCTTC. Translated, it gives CASSLSGNYGYTF.

This clone was counted between two and nine times. The V and J genes are TRBV9 and TRBJ2-3; perhaps TRBD1 as D (7 bases). V was trimmed by 0 bases and J by 2 bases, leaving 16 bases between them. Per germline, CDR1 SGDLS and CDR2 YYNGEE. The CDR3 length is 17 residues. CDR3: CASSVGGGGTVTDTQYF. The DNA of the CDR3 is TGTGCCAGCAGCGTAGGAGGGGGCGGGACTGTCACAGATACGCAGTATTTT.

This sequence joins TRBV6-5 and TRBJ2-3; no definite D call. There are 13 residues in the CDR3. CDR1 is MNHEY, CDR2 SVGAGI, per germline. V dropped 6 bases and J dropped 8 bases, with 15 bases sitting between them. CDR3 region: CASSTTSIGTQYF. The CDR3 DNA follows: TGTGCCAGCAGCACGACATCAATCGGTACGCAGTATTTT.

V and J are TRBV6-5 and TRBJ1-2, with 8 bases lining up with TRBD1. CDR1 MNHEY and CDR2 SVGAGI come from the germline V gene. CDR3 length: 13 residues. Unmatched junction bases numbered 8, after V lost 6 bases and J lost 8 bases. The CDR3 reads CASRGQGLWGYTF. CDR3 in DNA: TGTGCCAGCAGAGGACAGGGTTTGTGGGGCTACACCTTC.

The chain joins TRBV7-6 to TRBJ2-7, with D possibly being TRBD2 (6 bases). This CDR3 region has 11 residues. Germline lookup yields CDR1 SGHVS and CDR2 FNYEAQ. V lost 5 bases and J lost 5, with 7 bases in between. The CDR3 sequence is CASSRGDEQYF. For the CDR3, the DNA is TGTGCCAGCAGCCGCGGGGACGAGCAGTACTTC.